The 20 T cell receptor beta chains presented below share a single source sample, sequenced in a study of shared clonotypes between healthy human individuals. Produced via immunoSEQ multiplex PCR; TCRdb's table is partial and in-frame only. The data contain 1,500,000 or so clones, 95% to 97% of them singletons. Specimen: naive CD4+ T cells sorted from blood. Subset: CD45RA+ positively selected. The origin of the receptors is a man aged 30-40 years in good health.

V and J are TRBV7-9 and TRBJ1-3, with a possible D match to TRBD1 (5 bases). The CDR3 sequence is 15 residues long. Germline V gene data show CDR1 as SEHNR and CDR2 as FQNEAQ (reference sequence). V was clipped by 0 bases and J by 3 bases, with 9 bases between them. The CDR3 spells CASSLALGRGNTIYF. CDR3 bases: TGTGCCAGCAGCTTAGCCTTGGGACGTGGAAACACCATATATTTT.

This chain uses TRBV5-5 with TRBJ2-7; 8 bases map to TRBD1. Per the germline V gene, CDR1 is SGHKS and CDR2 is YYEKEE (reference sequence). The CDR3 consists of 16 residues. The junction had 9 bases not matched to a gene; V was cut back by 4 bases and J by 0 bases. The CDR3 region has the DNA TGTGCCAGCAGCCCGGGACAGGCTTTAAGCTCCTACGAGCAGTACTTC. Translation: CASSPGQALSSYEQYF.

This rearrangement joins TRBV19 to TRBJ2-3; the D gene could be TRBD1 or TRBD2 (5 bases each). Trimming took 5 bases from V and 4 from J, leaving 16 bases between them. This CDR3 spans 15 amino acids. CDR1 is LNHDA and CDR2 is SQIVND in the germline V gene (reference sequence). For the CDR3, the DNA is TGTGCCAGTAGTTTATGGGGCATGGGGGCAGATACGCAGTATTTT. Translating gives CASSLWGMGADTQYF.

The chain links TRBV11-2 to TRBJ2-3; 7 bases are a match to TRBD1. The CDR3 covers 13 residues. Looked up from germline, CDR1 is SGHAT and CDR2 is FQNNGV. V lost 10 bases to trimming and J lost 2 bases; unmatched junction nucleotides: 6. In DNA form, the CDR3 reads TGTGCCAACGGACAGGACCCCACAGATACGCAGTATTTT. This gives the protein CANGQDPTDTQYF. Full variable domain (outside the CDR3, taken from reference TRBV11-2 and TRBJ2-3): EAGVAQSPRYKIIEKRQSVAFWCNPISGHATLYWYQQILGQGPKLLIQFQNNGVVDDSQLPKDRFSAERLKGVDSTLKIQPAKLEDSAVYLCANGQDPTDTQYFGPGTRLTVL.

This clone has only one observation. The chain couples TRBV10-3 to TRBJ2-3; 12 bases are a match to TRBD2. J lost 6 bases, V lost 6 bases, and 4 bases had no gene match. The CDR3 has 14 residues. Germline V gene lookup returns CDR1 ENHRY and CDR2 SYGVKD. CDR3 nucleotides: TGTGCCATCAGCTCGACTAGCGGGAGTGATACGCAGTATTTT. Its translation: CAISSTSGSDTQYF.

Points on this clone: The junction does not match germline at one end; this may be a read error. This rearrangement joins TRBV2 to TRBJ1-2; D gene unclear. The CDR3 consists of 14 residues. Germline V gene data show CDR1 as SNHLY and CDR2 as FYNNEI. The CDR3 spells CASSEEGLPSKGLF. DNA for the CDR3: TGTGCCAGCAGTGAAGAAGGGCTCCCGTCAAAAGGCCTTTTC.

This sequence joins TRBV18 and TRBJ1-3, with TRBD1 matching over 8 bases. After removal of 5 bases from V and 1 base from J, the junction contained 4 bases not matched to a gene. There are 15 residues in the CDR3. Per germline, CDR1 KGHSH and CDR2 LQKENI. CDR3 protein: CASSETGASGNTIYF. DNA of the CDR3: TGTGCCAGCTCAGAGACAGGGGCATCTGGAAACACCATATATTTT.

The chain links TRBV10-3 to TRBJ2-2; D unresolved. Germline V gene sequence: CDR1 ENHRY, CDR2 SYGVKD. The CDR3 runs to 15 residues. V was pared by 0 bases and J by 0 bases, with 5 bases between. The CDR3 coding sequence is TGTGCCATCAGTGAGTCCTGGGCGAACACCGGGGAGCTGTTTTTT. Encoded protein: CAISESWANTGELFF.

This chain joins TRBV27 and TRBJ2-5; D call uncertain. V was pared by 10 bases and J by 5 bases, with 11 bases between. The germline CDR1 and CDR2 sequences are MNHEY and SMNVEV (reference sequence). The CDR3 consists of 11 residues. As DNA, the CDR3 is TGTGCCACCTGGGCGCTGGAGACCCAGTACTTC. This translates into CATWALETQYF.

This rearrangement joins TRBV25-1 to TRBJ1-2, with TRBD1 identical over 9 bases. The length of the CDR3 is 14 residues. Germline V gene data show CDR1 as MGHDK and CDR2 as SYGVNS. The V gene end was trimmed by 4 bases and the J gene end by 6 bases; junction bases not matched to a gene: 6. CDR3 loop: CASSGLGQGHGYTF. CDR3 DNA: TGTGCCAGCAGTGGTTTGGGACAGGGCCATGGCTACACCTTC.

The chain recombines TRBV7-2 with TRBJ2-7; TRBD1 matches 7 bases. Germline V CDR1 and CDR2: SGHTA, FQGNSA. The trim removed 5 bases at V and 2 bases at J, leaving 9 bases unmatched. CDR3 length: 15 residues. The DNA of the CDR3 is TGTGCCAGCAGCCCCACAGGGGTCCGGACCTACGAGCAGTACTTC. Its translation: CASSPTGVRTYEQYF.

The chain recombines TRBV10-2 with TRBJ2-7, with 8 positions matching TRBD1. The CDR3 covers 17 residues. Germline V gene sequence: CDR1 WSHSY, CDR2 SAAADI. Trimming took 0 bases from V and 2 from J; bases not matched to a gene: 9. The CDR3: CASSESVYRGRAYEQYF. CDR3 bases: TGCGCCAGCAGTGAGTCCGTATACAGGGGGAGAGCCTACGAGCAGTACTTC.

The V and J genes are TRBV10-3 and TRBJ2-2, with D perhaps TRBD2 (5 bases). CDR1 ENHRY and CDR2 SYGVKD come from the germline V gene. CDR3 length equals 13 residues. Deletions cut 4 bases from V and 5 bases from J, with 8 bases between. For the CDR3, the DNA is TGTGCCATCAGTGGAGGGAGAACCGGGGAGCTGTTTTTT. Its protein is CAISGGRTGELFF.

This clone was counted between two and nine times. V usage is TRBV9 and J usage is TRBJ1-2; D gene unclear. V shed 3 bases and J shed 5 bases, with 11 bases lying between them. This CDR3 is built from 13 residues. Germline-derived CDR1 and CDR2 are SGDLS and YYNGEE. CDR3 DNA sequence: TGTGCCAGCAGCGGGGCATCGGAGTATGGCTACACCTTC. Amino acids: CASSGASEYGYTF.

V usage is TRBV11-2 and J usage is TRBJ1-3; D remains ambiguous. The germline V gene encodes CDR1 SGHAT and CDR2 FQNNGV. This CDR3 comprises 14 residues. With 1 base removed from V and 2 bases from J, the gap between germline ends came to 6 bases. CDR3 protein: CASSLGNTGNTIYF. The CDR3 DNA sequence: TGTGCCAGCAGCTTAGGCAACACTGGAAACACCATATATTTT.

The genes are TRBV7-6 and TRBJ2-1, with a weak D call TRBD2 (6 bases). Germline values: CDR1 SGHVS, CDR2 FNYEAQ. The CDR3 contains 13 residues. V lost 2 bases and J lost 8, with 10 bases in between. This CDR3 is CASSLTRGDEQFF. The CDR3 DNA follows: TGTGCCAGCAGCTTAACACGCGGGGATGAGCAGTTCTTC.

The chain uses TRBV7-9 and TRBJ2-3; 9 bases map to TRBD1. The CDR3 runs to 16 residues. Germline CDR1 and CDR2: SEHNR and FQNEAQ (reference sequence). Trimming at V came to 7 bases and at J to 0 bases, leaving 8 bases not matched to a gene. CDR3 DNA: TGTGCCAGCACCCGCCCGGGACAGGGAAGCACAGATACGCAGTATTTT. This gives the protein CASTRPGQGSTDTQYF.

This clone was counted only a few times. V gene TRBV28 combines with J gene TRBJ1-1, with D possibly matching TRBD1 (5 bases). V shed 6 bases and J shed 9 bases, with 14 bases lying between them. The CDR3 covers 12 residues. Germline V gives CDR1 MDHEN, CDR2 SYDVKM. The DNA of the CDR3 is TGTGCCAGCAGCACCGGACAACACAAAGCTTTCTTT. This translates into CASSTGQHKAFF.

In this sample, this clone turned up a few times. Other DNA sequences of this sample code for an identical CDR3. The rearrangement uses TRBV27 and TRBJ1-5; D is possibly TRBD1 (5 bases). Germline V lookup: CDR1 MNHEY, CDR2 SMNVEV (reference sequence). The CDR3 has 13 residues. Trimming removed 4 bases at V and 7 bases at J, with 11 bases between. The chain's CDR3 is CASSSRWGQPQHF. CDR3 coding DNA: TGTGCCAGCAGTTCGAGGTGGGGCCAGCCCCAGCATTTT.

About this clone: Distinct nucleotide sequences in the sample also encode this CDR3. The V call is TRBV6-1, the J call TRBJ2-5; D not resolved. CDR3 length equals 13 residues. CDR1 is MNHNS and CDR2 is SASEGT in the germline V gene. V dropped 6 bases and J dropped 2 bases, with 10 bases sitting between them. This chain's CDR3 is CASRASLQETQYF. In DNA, the CDR3 is TGTGCCAGCAGGGCCAGCCTACAAGAGACCCAGTACTTC.